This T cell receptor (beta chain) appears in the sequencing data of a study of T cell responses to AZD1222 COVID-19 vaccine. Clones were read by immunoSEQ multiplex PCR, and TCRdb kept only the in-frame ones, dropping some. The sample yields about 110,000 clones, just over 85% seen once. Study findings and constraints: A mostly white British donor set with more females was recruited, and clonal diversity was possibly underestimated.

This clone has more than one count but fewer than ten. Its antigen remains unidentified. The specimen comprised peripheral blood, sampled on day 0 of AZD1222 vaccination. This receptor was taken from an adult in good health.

DNA for the CDR3: TGTGCCAGCAGCTTGGCCGGCGCAGGTAGTGGCTACACCTTC. This encodes CASSLAGAGSGYTF. This sequence joins TRBV5-4 and TRBJ1-2; D is ambiguous. This CDR3 has 14 residues. Looked up from germline, CDR1 is SGHNT and CDR2 is YYREEE (reference sequence). V was trimmed by 0 bases and J by 7 bases, leaving 13 bases between them.